This T cell receptor (beta chain) came from a study of cytotoxic CD8 clonotypes in ibrutinib-treated CLL. Study conclusions and caveats: Upon ibrutinib response clonality rose, and upon progression it fell back toward baseline.

This clone has only one observation. As yet, its antigen is unknown. The data were produced by immunoSEQ multiplex PCR, yet TCRdb's version contains in-frame clones alone and is incomplete. The sample yields some 150,000 clones, more than 75% seen once. In germline, CDR1 is SGHDN, CDR2 FVKESK. Trimming pared 4 bases from V and 0 bases from J, leaving 10 bases between. CDR3 length: 15 amino acids. This clonotype was obtained from a human donor with chronic lymphocytic leukemia. The rearrangement joins TRBV14 to TRBJ2-1; D is ambiguous. This material consisted of PBMCs, taken after 36 months of ibrutinib treatment. The CDR3, as DNA: TGTGCCAGCAGCCCCCTGGGCCACTCCTACAATGAGCAGTTCTTC. This codes for CASSPLGHSYNEQFF.